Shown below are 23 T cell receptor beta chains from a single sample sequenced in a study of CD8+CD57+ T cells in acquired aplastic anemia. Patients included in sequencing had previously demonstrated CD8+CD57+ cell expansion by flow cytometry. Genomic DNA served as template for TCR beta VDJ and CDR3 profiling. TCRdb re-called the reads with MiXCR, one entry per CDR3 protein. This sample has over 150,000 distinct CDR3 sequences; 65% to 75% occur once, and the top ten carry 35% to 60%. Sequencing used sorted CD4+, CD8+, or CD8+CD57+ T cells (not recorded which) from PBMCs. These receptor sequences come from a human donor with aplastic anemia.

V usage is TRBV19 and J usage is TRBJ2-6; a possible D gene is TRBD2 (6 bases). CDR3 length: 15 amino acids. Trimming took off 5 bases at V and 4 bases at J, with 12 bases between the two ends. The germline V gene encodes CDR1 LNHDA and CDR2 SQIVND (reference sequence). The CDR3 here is CASSGRLGGANVLTF. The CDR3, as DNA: TGTGCCAGTAGTGGACGACTAGGCGGGGCCAACGTCCTGACTTTC.

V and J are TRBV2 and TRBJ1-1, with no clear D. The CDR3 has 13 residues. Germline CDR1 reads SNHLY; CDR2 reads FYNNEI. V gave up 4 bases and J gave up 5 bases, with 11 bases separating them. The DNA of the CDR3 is TGTGCCAGCAGTGCAAGAGGCCAGACTGAAGCTTTCTTT. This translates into CASSARGQTEAFF. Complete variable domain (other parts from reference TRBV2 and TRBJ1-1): EPEVTQTPSHQVTQMGQEVILRCVPISNHLYFYWYRQILGQKVEFLVSFYNNEISEKSEIFDDQFSVERPDGSNFTLKIRSTKLEDSAMYFCASSARGQTEAFFGQGTRLTVV.

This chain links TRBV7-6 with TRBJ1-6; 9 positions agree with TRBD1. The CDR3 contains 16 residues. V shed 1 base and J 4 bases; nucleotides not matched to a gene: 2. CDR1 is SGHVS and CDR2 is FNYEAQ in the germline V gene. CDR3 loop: CASSLEGTGYNSPLHF. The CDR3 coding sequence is TGTGCCAGCAGCTTAGAGGGGACAGGGTATAATTCACCCCTCCACTTT. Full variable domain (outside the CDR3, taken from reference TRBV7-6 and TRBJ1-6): GAGVSQSPRYKVTKRGQDVALRCDPISGHVSLYWYRQALGQGPEFLTYFNYEAQQDKSGLPNDRFSAERPEGSISTLTIQRTEQRDSAMYRCASSLEGTGYNSPLHFGNGTRLTVT.

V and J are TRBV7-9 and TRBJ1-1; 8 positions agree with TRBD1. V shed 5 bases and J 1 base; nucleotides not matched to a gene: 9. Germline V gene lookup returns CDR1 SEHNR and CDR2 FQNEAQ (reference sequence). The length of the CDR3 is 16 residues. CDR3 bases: TGTGCCAGCAGCCCACGTAGACAGGGGAAGAACACTGAAGCTTTCTTT. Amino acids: CASSPRRQGKNTEAFF.

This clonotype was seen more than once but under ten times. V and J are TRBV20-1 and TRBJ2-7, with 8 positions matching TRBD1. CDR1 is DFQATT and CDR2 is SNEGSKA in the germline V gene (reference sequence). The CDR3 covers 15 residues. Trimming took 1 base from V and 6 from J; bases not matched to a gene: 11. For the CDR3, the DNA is TGCAGTGCTAGAGGATTGCAGGGGGCGTCGTTCGAGCAGTACTTC. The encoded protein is CSARGLQGASFEQYF.

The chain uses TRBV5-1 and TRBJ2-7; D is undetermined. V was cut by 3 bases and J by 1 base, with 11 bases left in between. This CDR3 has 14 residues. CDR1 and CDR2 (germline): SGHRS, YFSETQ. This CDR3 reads CASSSGYLSYEQYF. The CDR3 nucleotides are TGCGCCAGCAGCTCAGGTTACCTATCCTACGAGCAGTACTTC.

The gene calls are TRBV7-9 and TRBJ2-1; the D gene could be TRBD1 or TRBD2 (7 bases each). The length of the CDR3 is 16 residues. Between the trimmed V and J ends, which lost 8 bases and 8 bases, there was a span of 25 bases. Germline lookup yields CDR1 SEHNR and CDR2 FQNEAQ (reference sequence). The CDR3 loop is CASHALGLAGGDEQFF. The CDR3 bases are TGTGCCAGCCATGCGCTTGGCCTAGCAGGGGGGGATGAGCAGTTCTTC.

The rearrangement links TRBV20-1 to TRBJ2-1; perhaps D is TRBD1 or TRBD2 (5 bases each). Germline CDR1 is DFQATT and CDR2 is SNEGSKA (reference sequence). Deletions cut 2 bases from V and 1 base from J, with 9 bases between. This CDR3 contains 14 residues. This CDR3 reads CSARRGSSYNEQFF. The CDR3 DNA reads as TGCAGTGCTAGACGGGGCAGTTCCTACAATGAGCAGTTCTTC.

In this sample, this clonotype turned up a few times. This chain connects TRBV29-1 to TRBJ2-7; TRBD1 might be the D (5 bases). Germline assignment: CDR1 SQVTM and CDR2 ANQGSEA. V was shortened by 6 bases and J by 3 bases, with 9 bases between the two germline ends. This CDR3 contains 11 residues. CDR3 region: CSVLTVYEQYF. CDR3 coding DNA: TGCAGCGTCCTGACAGTCTACGAGCAGTACTTC.

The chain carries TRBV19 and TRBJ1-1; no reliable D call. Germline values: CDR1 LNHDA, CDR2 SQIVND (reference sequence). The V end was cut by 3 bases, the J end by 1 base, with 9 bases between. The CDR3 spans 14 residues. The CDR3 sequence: CASSIISGNTEAFF. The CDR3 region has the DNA TGTGCCAGTAGTATCATCTCCGGGAACACTGAAGCTTTCTTT.

CDR3 amino acids: CASSSLPTPENEQFF. CDR3 in DNA: TGTGCCAGCAGCTCTTTACCAACCCCCGAGAATGAGCAGTTCTTC. This chain joins TRBV7-9 and TRBJ2-1; D remains ambiguous. The V and J ends lost 4 bases and 7 bases respectively, with 17 bases between them. This CDR3 region has 15 residues. Germline CDR1 is SEHNR and CDR2 is FQNEAQ (reference sequence).

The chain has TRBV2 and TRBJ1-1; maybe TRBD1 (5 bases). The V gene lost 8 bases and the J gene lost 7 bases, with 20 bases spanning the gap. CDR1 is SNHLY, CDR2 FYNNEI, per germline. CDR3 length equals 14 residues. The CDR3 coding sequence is TGTGCCAGCTCACCCCCCGGGGACGGCAGTGAAGCTTTCTTT. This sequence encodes CASSPPGDGSEAFF.

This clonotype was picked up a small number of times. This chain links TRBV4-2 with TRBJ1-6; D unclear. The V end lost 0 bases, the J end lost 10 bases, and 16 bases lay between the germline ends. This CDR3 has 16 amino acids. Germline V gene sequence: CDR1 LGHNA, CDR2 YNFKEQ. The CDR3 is CASSQDSSQRESPLHF. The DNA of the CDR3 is TGTGCCAGCAGCCAAGATAGTTCTCAGAGGGAGTCACCCCTCCACTTT.

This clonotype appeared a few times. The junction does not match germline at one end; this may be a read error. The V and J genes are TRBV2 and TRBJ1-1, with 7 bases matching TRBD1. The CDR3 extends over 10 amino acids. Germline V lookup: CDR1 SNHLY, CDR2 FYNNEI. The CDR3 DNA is TGTGCCAGCAGTACCCGGGACAGCAGATTT. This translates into CASSTRDSRF.

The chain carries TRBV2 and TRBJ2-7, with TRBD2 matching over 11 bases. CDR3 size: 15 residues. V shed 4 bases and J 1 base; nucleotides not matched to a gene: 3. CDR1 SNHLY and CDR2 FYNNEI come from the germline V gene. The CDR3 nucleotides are TGTGCCAGCAGTGTTATAGCGGGGGGGTCCTACGAGCAGTACTTC. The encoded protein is CASSVIAGGSYEQYF.

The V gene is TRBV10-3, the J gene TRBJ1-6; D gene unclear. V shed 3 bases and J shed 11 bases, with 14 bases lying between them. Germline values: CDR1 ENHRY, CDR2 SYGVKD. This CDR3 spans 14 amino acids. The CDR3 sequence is CAISDGFTGTPLHF. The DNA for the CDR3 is TGTGCCATCAGTGACGGGTTCACGGGGACACCCCTCCACTTT.

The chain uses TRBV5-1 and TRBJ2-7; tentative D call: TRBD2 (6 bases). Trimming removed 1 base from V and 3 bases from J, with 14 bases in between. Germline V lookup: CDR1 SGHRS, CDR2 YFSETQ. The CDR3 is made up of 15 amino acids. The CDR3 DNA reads TGCGCCAGCAGCTTGCTGGGCGGGACCAACTACGAGCAGTACTTC. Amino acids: CASSLLGGTNYEQYF.

The CDR3, as DNA: TGTGCCAGCAGCTTAAAGCGGGAGTCGAACACCGGGGAGCTGTTTTTT. It codes for CASSLKRESNTGELFF. V and J are TRBV7-9 and TRBJ2-2; TRBD2 matches at 8 bases. The J segment lost 0 bases and the V segment lost 2 bases, leaving 2 bases of the junction unmatched. Germline CDR1 and CDR2: SEHNR and FQNEAQ (reference sequence). The CDR3 sequence is 16 residues long.

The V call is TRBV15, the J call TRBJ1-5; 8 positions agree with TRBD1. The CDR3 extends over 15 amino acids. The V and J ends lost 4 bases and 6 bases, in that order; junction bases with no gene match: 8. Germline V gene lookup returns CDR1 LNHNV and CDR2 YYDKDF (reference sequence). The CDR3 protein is CATSTRQGFRQPQHF. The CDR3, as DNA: TGTGCCACCAGCACAAGACAGGGGTTTCGTCAGCCCCAGCATTTT.

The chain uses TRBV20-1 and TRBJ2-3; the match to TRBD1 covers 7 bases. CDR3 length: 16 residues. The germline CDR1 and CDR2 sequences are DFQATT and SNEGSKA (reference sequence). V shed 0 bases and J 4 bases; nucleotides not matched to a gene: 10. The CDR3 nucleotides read TGCAGTGCTAGAGAAGCCGGACAGGCCGGGGCAGATACGCAGTATTTT. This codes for CSAREAGQAGADTQYF.

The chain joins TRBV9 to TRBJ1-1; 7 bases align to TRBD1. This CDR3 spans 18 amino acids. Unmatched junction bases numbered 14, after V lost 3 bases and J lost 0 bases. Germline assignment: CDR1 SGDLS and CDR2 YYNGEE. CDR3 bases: TGTGCCAGCAGCGCTCAACCGAATACCGGGACAGTGAACACTGAAGCTTTCTTT. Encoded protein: CASSAQPNTGTVNTEAFF.

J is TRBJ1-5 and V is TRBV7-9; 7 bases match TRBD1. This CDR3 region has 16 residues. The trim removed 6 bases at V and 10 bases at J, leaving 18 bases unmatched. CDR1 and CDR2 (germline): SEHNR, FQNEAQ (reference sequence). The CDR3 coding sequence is TGTGCCAGCAGTGGAAACCCGGGACAGACAATCGAACCCCAGCATTTT. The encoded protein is CASSGNPGQTIEPQHF. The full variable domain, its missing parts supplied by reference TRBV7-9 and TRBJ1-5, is DTGVSQNPRHKITKRGQNVTFRCDPISEHNRLYWYRQTLGQGPEFLTYFQNEAQLEKSRLLSDRFSAERPKGSFSTLEIQRTEQGDSAMYLCASSGNPGQTIEPQHFGDGTRLSIL.

CDR3 loop: CASSSGTAQNTEAFF. For the CDR3, the DNA is TGTGCCAGCAGCTCCGGGACAGCTCAGAACACTGAAGCTTTCTTT. The genes are TRBV7-9 and TRBJ1-1; 7 nucleotides agree with TRBD1. This CDR3 is built from 15 residues. J was trimmed by 1 base and V by 4 bases; bases with no gene match: 6. Germline V gene data show CDR1 as SEHNR and CDR2 as FQNEAQ (reference sequence).